The 22 T cell receptor beta chains below come from one sample, sequenced in a study of CD8+ T cells in alopecia areata. Sample treatment: oral pan-JAK inhibitor, 5-10 mg twice daily. Extraction and reverse transcription of RNA yielded cDNA as the sequencing template. Measured with immunoSEQ multiplex PCR; TCRdb has only the in-frame clones, and not every one. This table has 35,000 to 45,000 clones, roughly 89% appearing once. The sample in question was CD8+ T cells sorted from blood, obtained at week 24, from a patient treated with tofacitinib. These TCRs come from a human donor with alopecia areata.

The rearrangement uses TRBV10-3 and TRBJ2-5; D remains unclear. Germline loops: CDR1 ENHRY, CDR2 SYGVKD. The V end was cut by 3 bases, the J end by 1 base, with 6 bases between. The CDR3 contains 13 residues. The CDR3 sequence is CAISEPLQETQYF. CDR3 in DNA: TGTGCCATCAGTGAACCACTCCAAGAGACCCAGTACTTC.

The chain uses TRBV30 and TRBJ2-4; D is possibly TRBD2 (6 bases). V lost 2 bases to trimming and J lost 15 bases, with 14 bases between them. This CDR3 spans 11 amino acids. Germline CDR1 reads GTSNPN; CDR2 reads SVGIG (reference sequence). The CDR3 loop is CAWSPQEGLYF. CDR3 nucleotide sequence: TGTGCCTGGAGTCCACAGGAGGGTTTGTACTTC. The full variable domain, completed using reference TRBV30 and TRBJ2-4, is SQTIHQWPATLVQPVGSPLSLECTVEGTSNPNLYWYRQAAGRGLQLLFYSVGIGQISSEVPQNLSASRPQDRQFILSSKKLLLSDSGFYLCAWSPQEGLYFGAGTRLSVL.

V gene TRBV15 combines with J gene TRBJ2-3; no clear D gene. CDR3 length: 11 amino acids. The germline gives CDR1 LNHNV, CDR2 YYDKDF (reference sequence). Trimming pared 6 bases from V and 5 bases from J, leaving 6 bases between. In nucleotides, the CDR3 is TGTGCCACCAGAACTCAAGATACGCAGTATTTT. As protein: CATRTQDTQYF.

This clone was recorded once. The chain uses TRBV9 and TRBJ2-3, with a weak D call TRBD1 (5 bases). The CDR3 is 15 amino acids. V was shortened by 0 bases and J by 1 base, with 9 bases between the two germline ends. CDR1 is SGDLS and CDR2 is YYNGEE in the germline V gene. The CDR3 region has the DNA TGTGCCAGCAGCGTAGAAGGCAGGGGCACAGATACGCAGTATTTT. Translated, it gives CASSVEGRGTDTQYF.

The chain's CDR3 is CAWSPGTGKNIQYF. The CDR3 DNA reads TGTGCCTGGAGTCCAGGGACAGGGAAAAACATTCAGTACTTC. The gene calls are TRBV30 and TRBJ2-4, with 9 positions matching TRBD1. V lost 2 bases to trimming and J lost 4 bases; unmatched junction nucleotides: 3. The CDR3 spans 14 residues. Germline values: CDR1 GTSNPN, CDR2 SVGIG (reference sequence).

This rearrangement joins TRBV30 to TRBJ2-1; maybe TRBD2 (5 bases). The CDR3 contains 15 residues. Between the trimmed V and J ends, which lost 3 bases and 1 base, there was a span of 13 bases. Germline lookup yields CDR1 GTSNPN and CDR2 SVGIG (reference sequence). The CDR3 DNA reads TGTGCCTGGAGAGCGGCAGTGACGTCCTACAATGAGCAGTTCTTC. Amino acid sequence: CAWRAAVTSYNEQFF.

The genes are TRBV7-9 and TRBJ2-7; no clear D. Germline CDR1 SEHNR, CDR2 FQNEAQ (reference sequence). CDR3 length equals 12 residues. V shed 4 bases and J shed 4 bases, with 8 bases lying between them. The CDR3 sequence is CASSSGPYEQYF. CDR3 coding DNA: TGTGCCAGCAGCTCCGGACCATACGAGCAGTACTTC. The full variable domain, with the rest looked up from reference TRBV7-9 and TRBJ2-7, is DTGVSQNPRHKITKRGQNVTFRCDPISEHNRLYWYRQTLGQGPEFLTYFQNEAQLEKSRLLSDRFSAERPKGSFSTLEIQRTEQGDSAMYLCASSSGPYEQYFGPGTRLTVT.

This clone was detected only a few times. The genes are TRBV13 and TRBJ2-3; D is possibly TRBD2 (6 bases). Per germline, CDR1 PRHDT and CDR2 FYEKMQ (reference sequence). V was clipped by 5 bases and J by 0 bases, with 15 bases between them. The CDR3 is 16 amino acids. The DNA for the CDR3 is TGTGCCAGCAGCAGTACCCGGGACTGGAGCACAGATACGCAGTATTTT. As protein: CASSSTRDWSTDTQYF.

The chain couples TRBV7-6 to TRBJ2-5; tentatively, D is TRBD2 (7 bases). CDR1 and CDR2 (germline): SGHVS, FNYEAQ. V lost 2 bases and J lost 0, with 13 bases in between. The CDR3 has 16 amino acids. CDR3 loop: CASSLNGGHNQETQYF. CDR3 sequence (DNA): TGTGCCAGCAGCTTAAACGGGGGGCATAACCAAGAGACCCAGTACTTC. Together with reference TRBV7-6 and TRBJ2-5, the CDR3 gives the full variable domain: GAGVSQSPRYKVTKRGQDVALRCDPISGHVSLYWYRQALGQGPEFLTYFNYEAQQDKSGLPNDRFSAERPEGSISTLTIQRTEQRDSAMYRCASSLNGGHNQETQYFGPGTRLLVL.

CDR3 region: CASSLTGGTEAFF. The CDR3 DNA is TGTGCCAGCAGCCTTACAGGGGGAACTGAAGCTTTCTTT. The chain joins TRBV13 to TRBJ1-1, with 8 bases identical to TRBD1. The CDR3 length is 13 residues. Trimming removed 5 bases from V and 5 bases from J; junction bases left unmatched: 4. Germline V gene data show CDR1 as PRHDT and CDR2 as FYEKMQ (reference sequence). Full variable domain (outside the CDR3, taken from reference TRBV13 and TRBJ1-1): AAGVIQSPRHLIKEKRETATLKCYPIPRHDTVYWYQQGPGQDPQFLISFYEKMQSDKGSIPDRFSAQQFSDYHSELNMSSLELGDSALYFCASSLTGGTEAFFGQGTRLTVV.

This chain links TRBV29-1 with TRBJ2-7; D possibly corresponds to TRBD1 (5 bases). Germline CDR1 and CDR2: SQVTM and ANQGSEA. CDR3 length: 12 residues. In nucleotides, the CDR3 is TGCAGTGCAACAGGCAGTCCCTACGAGCAGTACTTC. Residues: CSATGSPYEQYF.

This chain joins TRBV4-3 and TRBJ2-7, with 10 bases aligning to TRBD2. The germline CDR1 and CDR2 sequences are LGHNA and YSLEER. The CDR3 sequence is 15 residues long. The V segment lost 0 bases and the J segment 9 bases; nucleotides outside the gene matches: 8. CDR3 sequence reads: CASSQDFSSGGPQYF. In DNA, the CDR3 is TGCGCCAGCAGCCAAGATTTTTCTAGCGGGGGACCGCAGTACTTC.

V and J are TRBV7-9 and TRBJ2-1; 12 positions match TRBD2. The length of the CDR3 is 16 residues. Germline values: CDR1 SEHNR, CDR2 FQNEAQ (reference sequence). V was pared by 0 bases and J by 8 bases, with 5 bases of the junction left unmatched. The CDR3: CASSLALGLAGHEQFF. CDR3 bases: TGTGCCAGCAGCTTAGCCTTAGGACTAGCGGGGCATGAGCAGTTCTTC.

J is TRBJ2-7 and V is TRBV10-2; no clear D gene. Trimming left V 5 bases short and J 4 bases short, with 9 bases between. This CDR3 is built from 12 residues. Germline values: CDR1 WSHSY, CDR2 SAAADI. CDR3: CASSSDPYEQYF. CDR3 DNA sequence: TGCGCCAGCAGTTCCGACCCTTACGAGCAGTACTTC.

V is TRBV6-5 and J is TRBJ2-1, with D tentatively TRBD1 (6 bases). Trimming shortened V by 7 bases and J by 3 bases, and 16 bases separated the two germline ends. CDR3 length: 15 amino acids. CDR1 is MNHEY and CDR2 is SVGAGI in the germline V gene. This CDR3 is CASNLNTGSYNEQFF. The DNA for the CDR3 is TGTGCCAGCAACCTTAATACAGGGAGCTACAATGAGCAGTTCTTC.

J is TRBJ2-4 and V is TRBV15; 9 positions agree with TRBD1. The junction had 7 bases not matched to a gene; V was cut back by 3 bases and J by 7 bases. Germline V lookup: CDR1 LNHNV, CDR2 YYDKDF (reference sequence). This CDR3 has 15 residues. The CDR3 DNA sequence: TGTGCCACCAGCAGTGACAGGGGGATAGAGAACATTCAGTACTTC. Translating it yields CATSSDRGIENIQYF.

The chain carries TRBV4-1 and TRBJ2-1, with D uncertain. Germline loops: CDR1 MGHRA, CDR2 YSYEKL. This CDR3 comprises 14 residues. V was pared by 6 bases and J by 4 bases, with 13 bases between. The CDR3 coding sequence is TGCGCCAGCAGGTCGGCAGGAGAATACAATGAGCAGTTCTTC. It encodes CASRSAGEYNEQFF.

This clone is a singleton in its sample. CDR3 in DNA: TGTGCCAGCAGCCAAGTATCCAGGGGCAGGGATGAGCAGTTCTTC. Encoded protein: CASSQVSRGRDEQFF. V and J are TRBV14 and TRBJ2-1; D may be TRBD1 (6 bases). Trimming removed 1 base from V and 8 bases from J, with 15 bases in between. The CDR3 length is 15 residues. The germline V gene has CDR1 SGHDN and CDR2 FVKESK.

This clone is a singleton in its sample. The CDR3: CASSYGSIYEQYF. CDR3 coding DNA: TGTGCCAGCAGTTACGGGTCCATCTACGAGCAGTACTTC. This chain uses TRBV27 with TRBJ2-7; D gene ambiguous. Trimming cost V 4 bases and J 3 bases, with 10 bases left between them. Germline CDR1 is MNHEY and CDR2 is SMNVEV (reference sequence). The CDR3 loop spans 13 amino acids.

The chain uses TRBV7-3 and TRBJ2-3; TRBD2 agrees at 7 bases. This CDR3 spans 14 amino acids. From germline, CDR1 is SGHTA and CDR2 FQGTGA. With 5 bases clipped from V and 4 bases from J, the junction kept 6 bases outside the gene matches. The CDR3 bases are TGTGCCAGCAGCCCCAGCGGGGACGCAGATACGCAGTATTTT. This encodes CASSPSGDADTQYF.

The CDR3 protein is CAWSAPQGLETQYF. The CDR3 DNA reads as TGTGCCTGGAGTGCCCCACAGGGTCTGGAGACCCAGTACTTC. This chain joins TRBV30 and TRBJ2-5, with a weak D call TRBD1 (6 bases). The CDR3 length is 14 residues. The germline gives CDR1 GTSNPN, CDR2 SVGIG (reference sequence). The germline V and J ends were trimmed by 1 base and 5 bases, with 14 bases remaining between them.

The J gene is TRBJ2-7, the V gene TRBV30; D remains ambiguous. CDR1 and CDR2 (germline): GTSNPN, SVGIG (reference sequence). Trimming cost V 0 bases and J 3 bases, with 9 bases left between them. This CDR3 has 13 amino acids. Here the CDR3 DNA reads TGTGCCTGGAGTGTTGGGCAGGTCTACGAGCAGTACTTC. It encodes CAWSVGQVYEQYF.